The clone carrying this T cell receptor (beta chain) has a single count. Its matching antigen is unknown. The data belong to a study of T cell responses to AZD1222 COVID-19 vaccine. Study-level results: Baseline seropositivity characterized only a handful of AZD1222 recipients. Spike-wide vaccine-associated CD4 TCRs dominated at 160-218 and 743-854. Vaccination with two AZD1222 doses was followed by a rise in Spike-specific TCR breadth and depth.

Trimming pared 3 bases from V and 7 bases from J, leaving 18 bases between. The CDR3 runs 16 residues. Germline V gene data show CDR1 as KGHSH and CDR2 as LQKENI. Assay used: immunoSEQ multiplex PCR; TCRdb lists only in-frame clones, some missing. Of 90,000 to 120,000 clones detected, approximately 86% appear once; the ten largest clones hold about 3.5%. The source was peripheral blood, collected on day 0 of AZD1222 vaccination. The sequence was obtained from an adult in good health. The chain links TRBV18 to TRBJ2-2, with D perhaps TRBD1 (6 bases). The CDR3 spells CASSPSTGYIGGELFF. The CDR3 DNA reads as TGTGCCAGCTCACCCTCCACAGGGTATATTGGCGGGGAGCTGTTTTTT.